This T cell receptor beta chain came from a study of T cell responses to AZD1222 COVID-19 vaccine. Regarding the study as a whole: Unmutated variant regions are reportedly targeted by nearly half of spike-specific TCRs. Sampled repertoires all dated from after the peak T cell response. Mapped onto spike, vaccine-associated CD4 TCRs spanned it and were dominant at 160-218 and 743-854. Most donors were white British, females outnumbered males, and clonal diversity was possibly underestimated.

Remarks on this clone: Its antigen is unidentified.

The CDR3 has 14 residues. In germline, CDR1 is MDHEN, CDR2 SYDVKM. J lost 7 bases, V lost 6 bases, and 10 bases had no gene match. TCRdb keeps only in-frame clones here, not all; method: immunoSEQ multiplex PCR. The sample has over 130,000 clones; about 90% are singletons. Specimen: peripheral blood, collected 28 days after the second dose of the MenACWY control vaccine. The chain employs TRBV28 and TRBJ1-1, with 8 bases lining up with TRBD1. The clonotype originates from an adult who received the MenACWY meningococcal vaccine as a control. CDR3 sequence reads: CASRETGALSEAFF. Written as DNA, the CDR3 is TGTGCCAGCAGAGAGACAGGGGCCCTGAGTGAAGCTTTCTTT.